This record concerns one TCR beta chain sequence. Libraries were prepared by immunoSEQ multiplex PCR; TCRdb keeps only in-frame clonotypes and omits some of them. The table lists about 150,000 clones, approximately 91% of them singletons. The sample comes from a study of blood T cell repertoires in COVID-19. As for the study in general: PBMCs, B-cell-depleted T cells, or T cells were the source of the cDNA or gDNA that made up the material.

The clonotype comes from a man aged 18 to 29 with COVID-19, enrolled during active disease. The specimen sequenced was peripheral blood.

Here the CDR3 reads CASSFGWTEAFF. DNA for the CDR3: TGTGCCAGCAGCTTCGGGTGGACTGAAGCTTTCTTT. The rearrangement joins TRBV5-5 to TRBJ1-1; D gene unclear. The CDR3 totals 12 residues. The V and J ends lost 2 bases and 5 bases respectively, with 7 bases between them. Germline CDR1 SGHKS, CDR2 YYEKEE (reference sequence).